The 15 T cell receptor beta chains given below trace back to one sample, sequenced in a study of beta chain features in type 1 diabetes. Since all of the isolated RNA was reverse transcribed, expressed TCRB transcripts were what got sequenced. TCRdb's copy holds only in-frame clones and misses some; the assay was immunoSEQ multiplex PCR. The sample gives around 340,000 clones, about 19% of which show up once; under 0.055% is in the top ten. The source material was naive CD4+ T cells from blood. These receptors were collected from a woman aged 18-29 years in good health.

This clone was seen only a few times. V usage is TRBV2 and J usage is TRBJ2-7, with TRBD1 matching over 8 bases. Germline V gives CDR1 SNHLY, CDR2 FYNNEI. CDR3 length: 13 amino acids. V lost 5 bases to trimming and J lost 5 bases; unmatched junction nucleotides: 5. In DNA form, the CDR3 reads TGTGCCAGCAGTAGTGCAGGGGGCAACGAGCAGTACTTC. Its translation: CASSSAGGNEQYF.

This clone was observed a few times. This sequence joins TRBV7-2 and TRBJ1-1, with TRBD1 matching over 9 bases. This CDR3 has 16 residues. Per the germline V gene, CDR1 is SGHTA and CDR2 is FQGNSA. V was pared by 2 bases and J by 4 bases, with 8 bases of the junction left unmatched. The CDR3 DNA reads TGTGCCAGCAGCTTACCTGGACAGGGGCCCCTCACTGAAGCTTTCTTT. This translates into CASSLPGQGPLTEAFF.

This sequence joins TRBV7-2 and TRBJ1-6; 7 bases fit TRBD1. Germline CDR1 is SGHTA and CDR2 is FQGNSA. The CDR3 is 16 residues long. J lost 9 bases, V lost 4 bases, and 12 bases had no gene match. In DNA, the CDR3 is TGTGCCAGCAGCTCTCCGACAGGGAGGAGTGGTTCACCCCTCCACTTT. Its translation: CASSSPTGRSGSPLHF.

The gene calls are TRBV11-3 and TRBJ2-5; 8 nucleotides match TRBD2. Per germline, CDR1 SGHNT and CDR2 YENEEA. After removal of 3 bases from V and 4 bases from J, the junction contained 4 bases not matched to a gene. This CDR3 is 14 amino acids long. The CDR3 protein is CASSLRLAGETQYF. CDR3 bases: TGTGCCAGCAGCTTGAGGCTAGCGGGAGAGACCCAGTACTTC. The full variable domain, completed using reference TRBV11-3 and TRBJ2-5, is EAGVVQSPRYKIIEKKQPVAFWCNPISGHNTLYWYLQNLGQGPELLIRYENEEAVDDSQLPKDRFSAERLKGVDSTLKIQPAELGDSAVYLCASSLRLAGETQYFGPGTRLLVL.

The table lists this clone with a few counts. J is TRBJ2-5 and V is TRBV30, with TRBD2 matching 9 bases. The CDR3 runs 12 residues. V trimming: 4 bases; J trimming: 4 bases; junction bases outside the gene matches: 1. Germline V gene data show CDR1 as GTSNPN and CDR2 as SVGIG (reference sequence). The DNA for the CDR3 is TGTGCCTGGACTAGCGGGGCAGAGACCCAGTACTTC. Translated: CAWTSGAETQYF.

The CDR3 DNA reads as TGTGCCAGCAGCGTACTTAGCGGGGGGGCTGGAGATACGCAGTATTTT. It is translated as CASSVLSGGAGDTQYF. This chain uses TRBV9 with TRBJ2-3; TRBD2 agrees at 11 bases. V gave up 1 base and J gave up 5 bases; unmatched junction bases: 6. The CDR3 contains 16 residues. From germline, CDR1 is SGDLS and CDR2 YYNGEE.

The chain has TRBV19 and TRBJ2-1; D is possibly TRBD2 (5 bases). Germline V lookup: CDR1 LNHDA, CDR2 SQIVND (reference sequence). Trimming removed 4 bases at V and 5 bases at J, with 12 bases between. The CDR3 is 14 residues long. For the CDR3, the DNA is TGTGCCAGTAGTAGAGCGGACGGGGACAATGAGCAGTTCTTC. Protein: CASSRADGDNEQFF.

J is TRBJ2-3 and V is TRBV25-1; a weak D match, TRBD2 (5 bases). Trimming took 1 base from V and 0 from J, leaving 8 bases between them. This CDR3 region has 15 residues. CDR1 and CDR2 from the germline V gene are MGHDK and SYGVNS. The CDR3 nucleotides are TGTGCCAGCAGTGAATGGAGGACCAGCACAGATACGCAGTATTTT. Amino acids: CASSEWRTSTDTQYF.

This clone was observed a handful of times. This chain uses TRBV25-1 with TRBJ1-1; D not resolved. There are 13 residues in the CDR3. Germline loops: CDR1 MGHDK, CDR2 SYGVNS. V lost 5 bases to trimming and J lost 0 bases, with 7 bases between them. CDR3 sequence: CASSRRVNTEAFF. The CDR3, as DNA: TGTGCCAGCAGTAGACGGGTGAACACTGAAGCTTTCTTT.

This clone was counted only a few times. The chain joins TRBV9 to TRBJ2-3; the D gene is possibly TRBD2 (5 bases). Germline V gene lookup returns CDR1 SGDLS and CDR2 YYNGEE. The length of the CDR3 is 13 residues. Trimming removed 0 bases at V and 6 bases at J, with 8 bases between. The CDR3 DNA sequence: TGTGCCAGCAGCGTAGCGCGGGTGGATACGCAGTATTTT. Translated: CASSVARVDTQYF.

This clone was picked up a small number of times. The chain has TRBV4-1 and TRBJ1-5, with 8 bases aligning to TRBD1. Unmatched junction bases numbered 3, after V lost 1 base and J lost 4 bases. CDR1 and CDR2 from the germline V gene are MGHRA and YSYEKL. CDR3 length: 15 residues. CDR3 sequence (DNA): TGCGCCAGCAGCCAAGTGGGACAGGTGAATCAGCCCCAGCATTTT. It translates to CASSQVGQVNQPQHF.

The rearrangement links TRBV27 to TRBJ1-2; maybe TRBD1 (5 bases). Germline assignment: CDR1 MNHEY and CDR2 SMNVEV (reference sequence). The CDR3 loop spans 14 amino acids. V lost 0 bases and J 8 bases, leaving 13 bases between the germline ends. As DNA, the CDR3 is TGTGCCAGCAGTTTATCGGGGCAGCCCAGCGGCTACACCTTC. Amino acids: CASSLSGQPSGYTF.

V is TRBV7-2 and J is TRBJ2-3; maybe TRBD2 (6 bases). Trimming pared 0 bases from V and 5 bases from J, leaving 18 bases between. The CDR3 contains 17 residues. CDR1 SGHTA and CDR2 FQGNSA come from the germline V gene. DNA of the CDR3: TGTGCCAGCAGCTTAGCCAGGGCGGGAAGGCAGGGAGATACGCAGTATTTT. This translates into CASSLARAGRQGDTQYF.

The genes are TRBV5-1 and TRBJ2-7, with 7 nucleotides matching TRBD1. The V and J ends lost 2 bases and 5 bases, in that order; junction bases with no gene match: 4. The germline gives CDR1 SGHRS, CDR2 YFSETQ. This CDR3 has 13 amino acids. Here the CDR3 DNA reads TGCGCCAGCAGCTTACAGGGGAAGGACGAGCAGTACTTC. Protein: CASSLQGKDEQYF.

This clone was seen a handful of times. This chain connects TRBV9 to TRBJ2-7; 11 bases fit TRBD1. The trim removed 2 bases at V and 3 bases at J, leaving 4 bases unmatched. Per the germline V gene, CDR1 is SGDLS and CDR2 is YYNGEE. The CDR3 totals 15 residues. The CDR3 DNA is TGTGCCAGCAGCGTGGGGACAGGGGGGGTCTACGAGCAGTACTTC. Encoded protein: CASSVGTGGVYEQYF.